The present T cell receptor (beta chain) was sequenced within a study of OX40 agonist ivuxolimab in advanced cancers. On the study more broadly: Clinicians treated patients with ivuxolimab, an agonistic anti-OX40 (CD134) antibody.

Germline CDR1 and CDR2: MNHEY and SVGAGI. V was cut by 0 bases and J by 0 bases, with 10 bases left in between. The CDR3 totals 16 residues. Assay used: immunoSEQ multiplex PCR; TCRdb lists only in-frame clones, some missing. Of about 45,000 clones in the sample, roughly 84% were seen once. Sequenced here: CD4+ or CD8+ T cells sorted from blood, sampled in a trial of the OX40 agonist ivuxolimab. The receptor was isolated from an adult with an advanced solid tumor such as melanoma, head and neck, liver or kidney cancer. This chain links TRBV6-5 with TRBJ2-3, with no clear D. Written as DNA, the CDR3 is TGTGCCAGCAGTTACTCTGGCAGACCTAGCACAGATACGCAGTATTTT. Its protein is CASSYSGRPSTDTQYF.